This T cell receptor (beta chain) is from a study of graft-versus-host responses after intestinal transplantation. Overall study context: Among the recipients, all got anti-thymocyte globulin induction and then tacrolimus and steroids for around three years. Broader study findings: Detected in recipient marrow were GvH clones, some of which were first observed in ileum or blood.

The CDR3 contains 12 residues. Germline V CDR1 and CDR2: MNHNS, SASEGT. Measured with immunoSEQ multiplex PCR; TCRdb has only the in-frame clones, and not every one. The sample carries about 93,000 clones, around 93% recorded once. This clone has a handful of counts. As yet, its antigen is unknown. The sample consisted of unstimulated CD8+ T cells sorted from spleen or lymph node cells, taken before intestinal transplant. This clonotype was obtained from a human donor who received an intestinal transplant. V is TRBV6-1 and J is TRBJ2-5, with TRBD1 identical over 7 bases. CDR3 sequence (DNA): TGTGCGACCGACAGGGATGGGGAGACCCAGTACTTC. Translated: CATDRDGETQYF.